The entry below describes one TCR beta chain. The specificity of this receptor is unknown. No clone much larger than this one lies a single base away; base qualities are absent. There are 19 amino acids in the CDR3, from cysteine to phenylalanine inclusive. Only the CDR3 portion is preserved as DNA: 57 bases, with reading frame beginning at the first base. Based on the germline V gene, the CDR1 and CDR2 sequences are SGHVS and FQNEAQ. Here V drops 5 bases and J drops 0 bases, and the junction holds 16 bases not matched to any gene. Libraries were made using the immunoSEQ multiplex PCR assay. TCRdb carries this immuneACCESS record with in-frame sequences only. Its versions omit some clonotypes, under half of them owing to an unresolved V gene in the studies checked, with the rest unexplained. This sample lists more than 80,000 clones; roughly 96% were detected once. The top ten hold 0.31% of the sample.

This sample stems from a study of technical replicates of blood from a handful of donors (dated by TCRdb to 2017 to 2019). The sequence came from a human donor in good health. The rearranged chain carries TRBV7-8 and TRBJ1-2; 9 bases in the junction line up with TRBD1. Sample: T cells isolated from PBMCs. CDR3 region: CASSQRVEPGQGANYGYTF. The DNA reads TGTGCCAGCAGCCAGAGGGTAGAGCCGGGACAGGGCGCTAACTATGGCTACACCTTC.